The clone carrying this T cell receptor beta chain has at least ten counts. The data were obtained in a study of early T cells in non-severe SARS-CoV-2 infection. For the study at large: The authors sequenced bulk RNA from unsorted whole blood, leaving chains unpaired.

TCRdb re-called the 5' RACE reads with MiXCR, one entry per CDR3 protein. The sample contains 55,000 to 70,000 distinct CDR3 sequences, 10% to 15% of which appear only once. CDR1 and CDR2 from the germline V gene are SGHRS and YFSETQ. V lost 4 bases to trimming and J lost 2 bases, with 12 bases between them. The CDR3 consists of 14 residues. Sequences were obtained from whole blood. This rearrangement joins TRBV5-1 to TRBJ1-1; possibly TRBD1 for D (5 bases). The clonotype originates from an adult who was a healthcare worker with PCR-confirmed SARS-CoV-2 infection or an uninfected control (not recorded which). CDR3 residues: CASSGTGLNTEAFF. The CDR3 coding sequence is TGCGCCAGCAGCGGGACGGGCCTAAACACTGAAGCTTTCTTT.